Sequencing of this TCR beta chain was carried out in a study of cytomegalovirus exposure and HLA in healthy donors. Study observations and caveats: In a later analysis, several top co-occurrence clusters appeared linked to parvovirus B19, influenza, CMV and Epstein-Barr virus.

The CDR3 sequence is 15 residues long. Germline assignment: CDR1 PRHDT and CDR2 FYEKMQ (reference sequence). Losses at the gene ends were 0 bases for V and 5 bases for J; bases not matched to a gene: 5. The PCR had 60 Vbeta and 13 Jbeta primers. Data came from immunoSEQ multiplex PCR; TCRdb stores just in-frame clones and leaves some out. The sample lists about 150,000 clones; around 75% were seen once. A word on this clone: What it recognizes is unknown.

The clonotype originates from a young woman in good health and CMV-seronegative. Sequenced sample: PBMCs. The V and J genes are TRBV13 and TRBJ2-3, with 7 bases fitting TRBD2. CDR3 protein: CASSLGVLAKDTQYF. Written as DNA, the CDR3 is TGTGCCAGCAGCTTAGGTGTACTAGCGAAAGATACGCAGTATTTT.